This T cell receptor (beta chain) was retrieved from a study of beta chain features in type 1 diabetes. Findings and caveats of the study: Compared with healthy donors, patients appeared to share more similar naive, central memory and regulatory TCRB repertoires. Moderate yet significant TCRB CDR3 shortening was seen in Type 1 diabetes patients in all four CD4+ subsets. High-TCR-expressing cells could be over-represented by cDNA sequencing. VDJ junctions sequenced from type 1 diabetes patients showed fewer insertions and more deletions.

As concerns this clone: No antigen is known for it.

The CDR3 loop spans 12 amino acids. V lost 4 bases to trimming and J lost 10 bases; unmatched junction nucleotides: 6. Germline loops: CDR1 SQVTM, CDR2 ANQGSEA. Reverse transcription of all isolated RNA meant that expressed TCRB transcripts were sequenced. Each sample of naive, central memory or regulatory T cells had, on average, roughly 3.5 million reads. Repertoires were generated with immunoSEQ multiplex PCR, while TCRdb's copy carries only in-frame clones and drops some. The table records 500,000 to 800,000 clones, under 15% of them present only once. The genes are TRBV29-1 and TRBJ2-1; 8 bases line up with TRBD1. The sequence derives from a man under 40 with type 1 diabetes. The specimen sequenced was naive CD4+ T cells from blood. CDR3 in amino acids: CSVGGTGSEQFF. The CDR3 DNA reads TGCAGCGTTGGAGGGACAGGCTCCGAGCAGTTCTTC.